A few counts support the clone carrying this T cell receptor beta chain. Germline CDR1 SQVTM, CDR2 ANQGSEA. The trim removed 1 base at V and 2 bases at J, leaving 1 base unmatched. The CDR3 is 14 amino acids. From the reads, TCRdb called clonotypes with MiXCR, one entry per CDR3 protein. The table has roughly 230,000 distinct CDR3 sequences, 25% to 35% seen once; the top ten hold under 9.5%. This entry belongs to a study of kidney transplant recipient with SARS-CoV-2 infection. The sequenced sample was a blood sample, obtained at baseline and on day 111 from a kidney transplant recipient. This TCR derives from a male patient aged 30 to 40 who had COVID-19 and was a kidney transplant recipient. Some of the T cells might come from the graft donor. The chain couples TRBV29-1 to TRBJ2-3, with TRBD2 identical over 9 bases. This chain's CDR3 is CSVEGLADTDTQYF. The CDR3 DNA follows: TGCAGCGTTGAAGGACTAGCGGACACAGATACGCAGTATTTT.